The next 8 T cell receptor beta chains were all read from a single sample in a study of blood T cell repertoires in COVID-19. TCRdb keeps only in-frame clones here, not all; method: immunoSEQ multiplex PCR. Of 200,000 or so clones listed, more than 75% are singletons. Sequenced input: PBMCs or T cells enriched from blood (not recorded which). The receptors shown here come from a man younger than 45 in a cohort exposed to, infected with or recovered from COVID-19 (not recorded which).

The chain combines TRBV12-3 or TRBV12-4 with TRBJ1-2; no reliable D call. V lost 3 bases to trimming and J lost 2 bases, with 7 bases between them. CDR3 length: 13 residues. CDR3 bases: TGTGCCAGCAGTTTTAGTACCAACTATGGCTACACCTTC. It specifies CASSFSTNYGYTF.

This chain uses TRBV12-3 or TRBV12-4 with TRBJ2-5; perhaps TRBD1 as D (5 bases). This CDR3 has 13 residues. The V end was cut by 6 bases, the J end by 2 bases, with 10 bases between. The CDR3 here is CASSPTDQETQYF. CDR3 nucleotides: TGTGCCAGCAGCCCGACAGATCAAGAGACCCAGTACTTC.

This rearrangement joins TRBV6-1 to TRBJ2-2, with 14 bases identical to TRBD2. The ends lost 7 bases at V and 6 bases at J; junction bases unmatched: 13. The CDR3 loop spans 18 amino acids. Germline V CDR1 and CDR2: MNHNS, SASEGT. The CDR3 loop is CASNDLGLAGGGAGELFF. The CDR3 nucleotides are TGTGCCAGCAATGACCTTGGACTAGCGGGAGGAGGGGCCGGGGAGCTGTTTTTT.

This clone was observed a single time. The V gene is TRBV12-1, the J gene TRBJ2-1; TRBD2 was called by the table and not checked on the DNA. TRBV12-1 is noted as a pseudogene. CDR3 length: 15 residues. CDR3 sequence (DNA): TGTGCCAGCAGTATCGCTAGCGGGGGACCCAGTGAGCAGTTCTTC. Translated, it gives CASSIASGGPSEQFF.

The CDR3 DNA reads TGCGCCAGCAGCGCTTCAGGGGCGCCCTATGGCTACACCTTC. This translates into CASSASGAPYGYTF. V is TRBV5-1 and J is TRBJ1-2; tentative D call: TRBD1 (6 bases). The CDR3 covers 14 residues. The ends were cut back, 4 bases at V and 4 bases at J, with 14 bases in the middle. The germline V gene has CDR1 SGHRS and CDR2 YFSETQ.

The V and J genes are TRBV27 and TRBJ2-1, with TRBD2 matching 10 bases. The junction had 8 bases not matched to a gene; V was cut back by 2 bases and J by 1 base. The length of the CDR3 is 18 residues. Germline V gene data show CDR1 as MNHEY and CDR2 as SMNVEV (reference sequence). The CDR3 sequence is CASSLGLAGVGSYNEQFF. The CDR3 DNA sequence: TGTGCCAGCAGTTTAGGCCTAGCGGGAGTAGGATCCTACAATGAGCAGTTCTTC.

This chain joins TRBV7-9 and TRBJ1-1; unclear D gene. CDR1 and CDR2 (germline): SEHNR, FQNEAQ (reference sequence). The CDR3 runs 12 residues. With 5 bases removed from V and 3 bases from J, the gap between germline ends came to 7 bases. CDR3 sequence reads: CASSPPDTEAFF. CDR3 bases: TGTGCCAGCAGCCCCCCGGACACTGAAGCTTTCTTT.

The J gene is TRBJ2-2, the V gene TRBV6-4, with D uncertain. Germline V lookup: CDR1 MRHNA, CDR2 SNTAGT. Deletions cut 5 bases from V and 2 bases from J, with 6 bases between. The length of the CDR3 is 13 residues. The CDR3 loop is CASSRQNTGELFF. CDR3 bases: TGTGCCAGCAGTCGACAAAACACCGGGGAGCTGTTTTTT.